A single sample is the source of the 7 T cell receptor beta chains below, sequenced in a study of blood T cell repertoires in COVID-19. Only in-frame clones appear in the TCRdb table, and some are missing; sequencing was by immunoSEQ multiplex PCR. Among 150,000 to 200,000 clones listed, 86% were seen once. Sequenced material: peripheral blood. The receptors here all came from a man aged 50 or older with active or convalescent COVID-19.

The chain links TRBV24-1 to TRBJ2-5; a weak D match, TRBD1 (7 bases). CDR1 and CDR2 (germline): KGHDR, SFDVKD. This CDR3 is 16 amino acids long. V shed 0 bases and J shed 2 bases, with 12 bases lying between them. CDR3 nucleotides: TGTGCCACCAGTGATTTGCGCCAGGGGGGACAAGAGACCCAGTACTTC. It is translated as CATSDLRQGGQETQYF.

The V and J genes are TRBV7-3 and TRBJ1-1, with D hard to call. This CDR3 is 13 amino acids long. Germline V lookup: CDR1 SGHTA, CDR2 FQGTGA. Trimming cost V 2 bases and J 6 bases, with 10 bases left between them. In DNA, the CDR3 is TGTGCCAGCAGCTTATGGGGAGGGCCTGAAGCTTTCTTT. Translating gives CASSLWGGPEAFF.

The chain is built from TRBV5-1 and TRBJ1-6; TRBD1 aligns across 7 bases. Losses at the gene ends were 3 bases for V and 4 bases for J; bases not matched to a gene: 7. CDR3 length equals 16 residues. CDR1 is SGHRS and CDR2 is YFSETQ in the germline V gene. In DNA form, the CDR3 reads TGCGCCAGCAGCTCGGGCGACAGGGATTATAATTCACCCCTCCACTTT. It specifies CASSSGDRDYNSPLHF.

V and J are TRBV6-5 and TRBJ1-5, with D tentatively TRBD1 (6 bases). This CDR3 region has 14 residues. Germline CDR1 MNHEY, CDR2 SVGAGI. V lost 6 bases and J 3 bases, leaving 12 bases between the germline ends. The CDR3 spells CASSLQGPNQPQHF. CDR3 coding DNA: TGTGCCAGCAGCTTACAGGGCCCCAATCAGCCCCAGCATTTT.

The genes are TRBV7-6 and TRBJ2-7; D perhaps matches TRBD1 (6 bases). The V end was cut by 4 bases, the J end by 7 bases, with 17 bases between. The V gene's germline CDR1 is SGHVS and CDR2 FNYEAQ. This CDR3 has 14 residues. The DNA for the CDR3 is TGTGCCAGCAGCTCCGGCCTACAGGGTGGGGAGCAGTACTTC. This gives the protein CASSSGLQGGEQYF.

The chain has TRBV7-2 and TRBJ2-7; TRBD2 might be the D (6 bases). From germline, CDR1 is SGHTA and CDR2 FQGNSA. CDR3 size: 14 residues. V was pared by 4 bases and J by 1 base, with 11 bases between. The CDR3 nucleotides read TGTGCCAGCAGCTCAAGGAGGGGATCCTACGAGCAGTACTTC. As protein: CASSSRRGSYEQYF.

The sample holds one count of this clone. The chain has TRBV5-4 and TRBJ2-2, with 13 bases aligning to TRBD2. CDR3 length equals 16 residues. Germline V gives CDR1 SGHNT, CDR2 YYREEE (reference sequence). Trimming took 0 bases from V and 5 from J; bases not matched to a gene: 1. The CDR3 spells CASSLALAGGTGELFF. The CDR3 bases are TGTGCCAGCAGCTTGGCACTAGCGGGAGGGACCGGGGAGCTGTTTTTT.